One TCR beta chain is described in this entry. Its target is not known. TCRdb called the PCR reads again in MiXCR, with one record for every CDR3 protein. The sample records about 12,000 distinct CDR3 sequences, more than 15% being singletons. The source of the sample is a study of molecular identifiers for immune sequencing clone quantification. CDR1 WNHNN and CDR2 SYGVQD come from the germline V gene (reference sequence). This CDR3 is built from 16 residues. Trimming cost V 3 bases and J 0 bases, with 13 bases left between them. Findings and caveats of the study: Effector cells had over 99% of their molecules in clones above 20 RNA copies, while naive cells had under 1%.

Sequences were obtained from naive CD8+ T cells from blood, with Jurkat cell RNA spiked in. Subset denoted: FACS-sorted CD8+CD4-CCR7+CD45RA+ naive T cells. The origin of this receptor is a human donor in good health. Some libraries in this study had Jurkat cell RNA spiked in. This chain links TRBV10-1 with TRBJ2-3; D gene unclear. The CDR3 loop reads CASSDAPSASTDTQYF. For the CDR3, the DNA is TGCGCCAGCAGTGATGCTCCCTCTGCTAGCACAGATACGCAGTATTTT.